This T cell receptor (beta chain) stems from a study of long-term antiretroviral therapy in people with HIV. In the study overall: Specimens dating back about a decade before the 2015 immediate-ART recommendation are the oldest included.

CDR1 MNHEY and CDR2 SVGAGI come from the germline V gene. Trimming at V came to 6 bases and at J to 4 bases, leaving 1 base not matched to a gene. CDR3 size: 12 residues. With survey level as its setting, the immunoSEQ assay was v3.0. Repertoires were generated with immunoSEQ multiplex PCR, while TCRdb's copy carries only in-frame clones and drops some. Of approximately 30,000 clones in the sample, roughly 84% were seen once. The J gene is TRBJ2-7, the V gene TRBV6-5; TRBD1 agrees at 9 bases. Sequencing was performed on unsorted PBMCs, taken 0.4 years after starting antiretroviral therapy. This sequence was found in a man aged 18 to 35 with HIV. The CDR3 loop is CASRQGAYEQYF. The CDR3 DNA follows: TGTGCCAGCAGACAGGGGGCTTACGAGCAGTACTTC.